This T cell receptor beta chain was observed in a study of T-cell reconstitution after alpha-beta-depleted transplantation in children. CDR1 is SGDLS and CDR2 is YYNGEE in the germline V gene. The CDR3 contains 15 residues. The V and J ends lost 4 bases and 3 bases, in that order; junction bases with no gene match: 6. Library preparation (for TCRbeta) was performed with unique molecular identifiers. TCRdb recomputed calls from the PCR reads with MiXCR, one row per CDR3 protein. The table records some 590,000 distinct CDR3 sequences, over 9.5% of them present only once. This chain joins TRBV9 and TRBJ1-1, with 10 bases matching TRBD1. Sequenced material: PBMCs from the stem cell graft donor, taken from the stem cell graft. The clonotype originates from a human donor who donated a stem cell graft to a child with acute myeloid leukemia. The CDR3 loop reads CASSPRTGGDTEAFF. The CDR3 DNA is TGTGCCAGCAGCCCCCGGACAGGGGGGGACACTGAAGCTTTCTTT.